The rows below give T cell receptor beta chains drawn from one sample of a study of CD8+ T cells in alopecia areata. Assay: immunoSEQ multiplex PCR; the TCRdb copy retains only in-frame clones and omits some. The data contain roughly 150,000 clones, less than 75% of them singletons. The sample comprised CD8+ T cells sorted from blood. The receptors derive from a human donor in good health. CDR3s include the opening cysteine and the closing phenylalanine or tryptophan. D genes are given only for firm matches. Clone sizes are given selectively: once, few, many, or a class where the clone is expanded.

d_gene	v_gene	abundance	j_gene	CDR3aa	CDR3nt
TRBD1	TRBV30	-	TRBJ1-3	CAWSGQGDTIYF	TGTGCCTGGAGCGGACAGGGAGACACCATATATTTT
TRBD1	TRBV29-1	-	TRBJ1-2	CRVPGQTFGYGYTF	TGCCGCGTACCGGGACAGACCTTTGGATATGGCTACACCTTC
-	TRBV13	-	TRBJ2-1	CASSSKGLSGDFYNEQFF	TGTGCCAGCAGCTCAAAGGGATTGTCAGGAGATTTCTACAATGAGCAGTTCTTC
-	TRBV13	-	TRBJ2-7	CASSETGPDEQYF	TGTGCCAGCAGCGAAACAGGACCCGACGAGCAGTACTTC
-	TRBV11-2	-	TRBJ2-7	CASSIVREQYF	TGTGCCAGCAGTATCGTAAGAGAGCAGTACTTC
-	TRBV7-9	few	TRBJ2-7	CASSSTGHEQYF	TGTGCCAGCAGCTCGACCGGCCACGAGCAGTACTTC
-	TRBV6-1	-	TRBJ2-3	CASSELGAGTPDTQYF	TGTGCCAGCAGTGAACTCGGGGCAGGCACGCCAGATACGCAGTATTTT
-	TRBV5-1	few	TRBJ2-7	CASSLGISYEQYF	TGCGCCAGCAGCTTGGGTATTTCCTACGAGCAGTACTTC
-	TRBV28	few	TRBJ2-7	CASSWGLISYEQYF	TGTGCCAGCAGTTGGGGACTCATCTCCTACGAGCAGTACTTC
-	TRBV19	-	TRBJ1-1	CASKVNTEAFF	TGTGCCAGTAAGGTGAACACTGAAGCTTTCTTT
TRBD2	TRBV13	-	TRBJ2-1	CASSFGTSGRNEQFF	TGTGCCAGCAGCTTCGGGACTAGCGGGAGGAATGAGCAGTTCTTC
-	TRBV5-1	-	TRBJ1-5	CAPLYRPSNQPQHF	TGCGCCCCTCTTTACAGGCCGAGCAATCAGCCCCAGCATTTT
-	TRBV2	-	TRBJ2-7	CASSDSSSSYEQYF	TGTGCCAGCAGTGACTCCAGCAGCTCCTACGAGCAGTACTTC
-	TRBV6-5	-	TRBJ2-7	CASSYSAGTYEQYF	TGTGCCAGCAGTTACTCTGCAGGGACCTACGAGCAGTACTTC
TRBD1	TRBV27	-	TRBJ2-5	CASSLTRGETQYF	TGTGCCAGCAGTTTAACCAGGGGGGAGACCCAGTACTTC
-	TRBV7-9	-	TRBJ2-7	CASSLGVEQYF	TGTGCCAGCAGCTTAGGTGTCGAGCAGTACTTC
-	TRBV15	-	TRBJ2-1	CATSRELGLYNEQFF	TGTGCCACCAGCAGAGAGTTGGGACTGTACAATGAGCAGTTCTTC
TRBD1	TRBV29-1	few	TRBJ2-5	CSVEITGATQYF	TGCAGCGTCGAGATAACAGGGGCGACCCAGTACTTC
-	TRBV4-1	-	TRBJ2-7	CASSQVSGGGPYEQYF	TGCGCCAGCAGCCAAGTGTCAGGGGGAGGGCCCTACGAGCAGTACTTC
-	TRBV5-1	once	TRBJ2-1	CASSPVPLEQFF	TGCGCCAGCAGCCCCGTCCCTTTGGAGCAGTTCTTC
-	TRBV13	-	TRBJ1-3	CASSLGRGGSGNTIYF	TGTGCCAGCAGCTTAGGAAGGGGAGGCTCTGGAAACACCATATATTTT
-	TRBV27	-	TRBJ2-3	CASKPGRYQADTQYF	TGTGCCAGCAAACCGGGACGATATCAAGCAGATACGCAGTATTTT
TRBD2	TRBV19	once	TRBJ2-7	CASSLTSGISYEQYF	TGTGCCAGTAGTTTAACTAGCGGGATCTCCTACGAGCAGTACTTC
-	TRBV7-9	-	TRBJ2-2	CASSPPLPGELFF	TGTGCCAGCAGCCCTCCACTCCCCGGGGAGCTGTTTTTT
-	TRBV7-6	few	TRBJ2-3	CASSFPVDTQYF	TGTGCCAGCAGCTTTCCGGTAGATACGCAGTATTTT
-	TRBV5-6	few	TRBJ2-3	CASSLRGTDTQYF	TGTGCCAGCAGTCTTCGGGGCACAGATACGCAGTATTTT
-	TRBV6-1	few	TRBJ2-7	CASSGSSNEQYF	TGTGCCAGCAGTGGGTCTAGCAACGAGCAGTACTTC
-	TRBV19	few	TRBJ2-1	CASSLGLDYEQFF	TGTGCCAGTAGTTTGGGCCTAGATTATGAGCAGTTCTTC
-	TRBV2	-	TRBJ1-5	CASSEASARTGQPQHF	TGTGCCAGCAGTGAAGCGTCCGCGCGGACCGGGCAGCCCCAGCATTTT
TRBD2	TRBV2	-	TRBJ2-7	CASSIGLAVTYEQYF	TGTGCCAGCAGCATTGGACTAGCGGTGACCTACGAGCAGTACTTC
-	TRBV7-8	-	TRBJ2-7	CASNDGTYEQYF	TGTGCCAGCAACGACGGGACCTACGAGCAGTACTTC
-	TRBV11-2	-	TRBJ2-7	CASSLRQGYEQYF	TGTGCCAGCAGCTTGAGGCAGGGCTACGAGCAGTACTTC
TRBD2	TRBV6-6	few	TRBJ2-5	CASGLAGMPVQETQYF	TGTGCCAGCGGACTAGCGGGAATGCCAGTTCAAGAGACCCAGTACTTC
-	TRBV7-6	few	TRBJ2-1	CASSLNTYNEQFF	TGTGCCAGCAGCCTAAATACCTACAATGAGCAGTTCTTC
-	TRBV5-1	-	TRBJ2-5	CASSPTDIRLQETQYF	TGCGCCAGCAGCCCGACCGACATCCGGCTTCAAGAGACCCAGTACTTC
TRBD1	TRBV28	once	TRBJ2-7	CASSLSGQGSNEQYF	TGTGCCAGCAGTTTATCGGGACAGGGGAGCAACGAGCAGTACTTC
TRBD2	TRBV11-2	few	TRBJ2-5	CASSPRAGEALFPETQYF	TGTGCCAGCAGCCCCAGGGCGGGAGAGGCCCTTTTTCCAGAGACCCAGTACTTC
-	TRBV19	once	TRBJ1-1	CASSPGGLNTEAFF	TGTGCCAGTAGTCCCGGGGGGCTGAACACTGAAGCTTTCTTT
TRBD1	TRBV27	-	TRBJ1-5	CASSHPGQGQPQHF	TGTGCCAGCAGTCACCCCGGACAGGGCCAGCCCCAGCATTTT
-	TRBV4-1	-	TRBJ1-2	CASSHRVDYGYTF	TGCGCCAGCAGCCACAGGGTTGACTATGGCTACACCTTC
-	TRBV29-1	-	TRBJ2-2	CSVVGQMNTGELFF	TGCAGCGTTGTAGGGCAAATGAACACCGGGGAGCTGTTTTTT
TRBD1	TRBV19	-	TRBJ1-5	CASSIDRDRDQPQHF	TGTGCCAGTAGTATAGACCGGGACAGGGATCAGCCCCAGCATTTT